This entry lists 19 T cell receptor beta chains sequenced from one sample in a study of T cells in women clearing cervical HPV infection. The table came from immunoSEQ multiplex PCR; TCRdb's copy has only in-frame clones and leaves some out. The sample totals about 40,000 clones. The sequenced sample consisted of blood buffy coat. These TCRs come from a woman between 18 and 75 years old with a cervical HPV16 infection that either progressed to CIN3+ or cleared (not recorded which).

CDR3 residues: CASSETPTEPRAGYTF. The sequenced part of the CDR3 DNA is TGTGCCAGCAGTGAAACCCCGACAGAGCCGAGAGCTGGC. This chain links TRBV6-1 with TRBJ1-2; weak D call: TRBD1 (5 bases). The CDR3 end lies 3 residues beyond the end of the read and is filled in from the germline J gene. This CDR3 region has 16 residues. CDR1 is MNHNS and CDR2 is SASEGT in the germline V gene. V was clipped by 2 bases and J by 7 bases, with 20 bases between them.

Points on this clone: The read terminates 3 residues ahead of where the CDR3 ends, so the germline J gene completes it. The V and J genes are TRBV15 and TRBJ2-2; D not certain. CDR3 length: 15 residues. V was shortened by 2 bases and J by 7 bases, with 14 bases between the two germline ends. Germline V CDR1 and CDR2: LNHNV, YYDKDF (reference sequence). CDR3 bases read: TGTGCCACCAGCAGACAAGGGCTGATCAACGGGGAG. Translating it yields CATSRQGLINGE. The whole CDR3 reads CATSRQGLINGELFF.

With respect to this clone: Read data end 3 residues before the CDR3 end; the end is taken from the germline J gene. This chain uses TRBV13 with TRBJ1-2; 8 bases map to TRBD1. Looked up from germline, CDR1 is PRHDT and CDR2 is FYEKMQ (reference sequence). V shed 6 bases, J shed 2 bases, and the junction held 5 bases outside the gene matches. The CDR3 is made up of 14 amino acids. The part of the CDR3 DNA that was read is TGTGCCAGCAGTGGAGACAGGGGCAACTATGGC. Translation: CASSGDRGNYG. From start to end, the CDR3 is CASSGDRGNYGYTF.

As to this clone: The read ends 3 residues before the CDR3 terminus; that terminus is restored from the germline J gene. V gene TRBV29-1 combines with J gene TRBJ2-7; D is possibly TRBD1 (6 bases). Trimming removed 3 bases from V and 5 bases from J, with 11 bases in between. Germline values: CDR1 SQVTM, CDR2 ANQGSEA. There are 12 residues in the CDR3. This CDR3 reads CSVDQGFNEQYF. CDR3 DNA (partial): TGCAGCGTTGATCAGGGGTTCAACGAG.

Points on this clone: The read ends 3 residues early relative to the CDR3; the germline J gene fills the gap. The chain is built from TRBV6-1 and TRBJ1-1; maybe TRBD1 (5 bases). CDR3 size: 14 residues. Germline values: CDR1 MNHNS, CDR2 SASEGT. Trimming shortened V by 1 base and J by 6 bases, and 12 bases separated the two germline ends. The CDR3 loop is CASSEGGGGAEAFF. CDR3 bases read: TGTGCCAGCAGTGAAGGGGGGGGAGGGGCTGAA.

Turning to this clone: Read coverage stops 3 residues before the CDR3 terminus; the germline J gene supplies the remainder. V and J are TRBV19 and TRBJ1-3; perhaps TRBD1 as D (6 bases). Looked up from germline, CDR1 is LNHDA and CDR2 is SQIVND (reference sequence). The CDR3 extends over 14 amino acids. V was clipped by 7 bases and J by 4 bases, with 14 bases between them. The DNA read from the CDR3 is TGTGCCAGTACCTCAACAGGGAGGGGAAACACC. Translation: CASTSTGRGNT. The full CDR3 protein reads CASTSTGRGNTIYF. Drawing the rest from reference TRBV19 and TRBJ1-3, the complete variable domain is DGGITQSPKYLFRKEGQNVTLSCEQNLNHDAMYWYRQDPGQGLRLIYYSQIVNDFQKGDIAEGYSVSREKKESFPLTVTSAQKNPTAFYLCASTSTGRGNTIYFGEGSWLTVV.

As to this clone: The CDR3 end lies 3 residues beyond the end of the read and is filled in from the germline J gene. The V gene is TRBV5-6, the J gene TRBJ1-2; 8 bases map to TRBD1. The CDR3 loop spans 13 amino acids. The J segment lost 7 bases and the V segment lost 0 bases, leaving 2 bases of the junction unmatched. Germline-derived CDR1 and CDR2 are SGHDT and YYEEEE. The chain's CDR3 is CASSLEQGGGYTF. The part of the CDR3 DNA that was read is TGTGCCAGCAGCTTGGAACAGGGGGGTGGC.

Of note for this clone: The read comes to an end 3 residues before the CDR3 does, leaving the germline J gene to fill in the end. In the same sample, other DNA sequences code for this CDR3. This chain uses TRBV5-1 with TRBJ2-3; possible D gene TRBD1, 6 bases. This CDR3 comprises 16 residues. Germline V gives CDR1 SGHRS, CDR2 YFSETQ. V lost 3 bases and J 0 bases, leaving 14 bases between the germline ends. The CDR3 protein is CASSWYGTTSTDTQYF. The CDR3 DNA, read in part, is TGCGCCAGCAGCTGGTACGGGACAACCAGCACAGATACG. Together with reference TRBV5-1 and TRBJ2-3, the CDR3 gives the full variable domain: KAGVTQTPRYLIKTRGQQVTLSCSPISGHRSVSWYQQTPGQGLQFLFEYFSETQRNKGNFPGRFSGRQFSNSRSEMNVSTLELGDSALYLCASSWYGTTSTDTQYFGPGTRLTVL.

On this clone itself: The DNA ends 3 residues before the CDR3 does, and the rest of the CDR3 is filled in from the germline J gene. The rearrangement uses TRBV5-1 and TRBJ1-1; TRBD1 matches 9 bases. This CDR3 spans 17 amino acids. Germline V gene lookup returns CDR1 SGHRS and CDR2 YFSETQ. Trimming removed 4 bases from V and 1 base from J; junction bases left unmatched: 11. The CDR3 loop reads CASSPVYRGRRNTEAFF. The DNA read from the CDR3 is TGCGCCAGCAGCCCCGTATACAGGGGGCGGAGGAACACTGAA.

A remark on this clone: The CDR3 end lies 3 residues beyond the end of the read and is filled in from the germline J gene. The rearrangement uses TRBV6-1 and TRBJ2-2, with D perhaps matching TRBD1 (5 bases). The CDR3 consists of 14 residues. Trimming removed 0 bases from V and 3 bases from J, with 5 bases in between. Germline V gene data show CDR1 as MNHNS and CDR2 as SASEGT. The part of the CDR3 DNA that was read is TGTGCCAGCAGTGAAGCAGGGGACACCGGGGAG. Translating gives CASSEAGDTGE. The CDR3 as a whole reads CASSEAGDTGELFF.

With regard to this clone: Read sequence stops 3 residues before the CDR3 end, and the germline J gene provides the missing end. The chain uses TRBV2 and TRBJ2-3, with D possibly matching TRBD1 (6 bases). The CDR3 has 14 amino acids. Germline loops: CDR1 SNHLY, CDR2 FYNNEI. V shed 6 bases and J shed 0 bases, with 10 bases lying between them. The DNA read from the CDR3 is TGTGCCAGCAGAATGAGGGGGAGCACAGATACG. As protein: CASRMRGSTDT. In full, the CDR3 is CASRMRGSTDTQYF.

On this clone itself: The sequence runs out 3 residues before the end of the CDR3; the remainder is reconstructed from the germline J gene. The chain is built from TRBV7-9 and TRBJ1-5, with a possible D match to TRBD1 (5 bases). Trimming took 4 bases from V and 4 from J, leaving 8 bases between them. Germline loops: CDR1 SEHNR, CDR2 FQNEAQ (reference sequence). The CDR3 is 13 residues long. The CDR3 loop reads CASSSQENQPQHF. The CDR3 DNA, read in part, is TGTGCCAGCAGCTCACAGGAAAATCAGCCC. Variable domain in full (rest from reference TRBV7-9 and TRBJ1-5): DTGVSQNPRHKITKRGQNVTFRCDPISEHNRLYWYRQTLGQGPEFLTYFQNEAQLEKSRLLSDRFSAERPKGSFSTLEIQRTEQGDSAMYLCASSSQENQPQHFGDGTRLSIL.

On this clone itself: The read gets to within 3 residues of the CDR3 end, and the germline J gene fills in the rest. V usage is TRBV12-3 or TRBV12-4 and J usage is TRBJ2-1; 10 nucleotides match TRBD1. CDR3 length: 16 amino acids. Trimming removed 4 bases from V and 7 bases from J; junction bases left unmatched: 10. The part of the CDR3 DNA that was read is TGTGCCAGCAGTTCCCACGGACAGGGGGTTGGGAATGAG. Translating gives CASSSHGQGVGNE. The CDR3 in its entirety is CASSSHGQGVGNEQFF.

Concerning this clone: Sequencing ends 3 residues short of the CDR3 end; the germline J gene provides the rest. V and J are TRBV4-2 and TRBJ2-4, with D tentatively TRBD2 (5 bases). The CDR3 is 15 amino acids. V lost 0 bases, J lost 7 bases, and 13 bases lay in between. Germline V gene data show CDR1 as LGHNA and CDR2 as YNFKEQ. The CDR3 here is CASSQEGLAPNIQYF. Partial CDR3 DNA: TGTGCCAGCAGCCAAGAAGGGCTAGCTCCCAACATT.

On this clone: This sample includes further DNA sequences coding for the same CDR3. CDR3 DNA (partial): TGCGCCAGCAGCCCCGGACTAGCGGGGGACCCGTACCAAGAGACC. It encodes CASSPGLAGDPYQET. The complete CDR3 protein is CASSPGLAGDPYQETQYF. J is TRBJ2-5 and V is TRBV5-1; 13 bases are a match to TRBD2. The CDR3 is cut off 3 residues early in the read; its end comes from the germline J gene. The V gene end was trimmed by 4 bases and the J gene end by 0 bases; junction bases not matched to a gene: 9. This CDR3 spans 18 amino acids. Germline values: CDR1 SGHRS, CDR2 YFSETQ.

Notes on this clone: The read finishes 3 residues shy of the CDR3 end, and the germline J gene is used to complete it. The chain has TRBV12-3 or TRBV12-4 and TRBJ2-1; a possible D gene is TRBD1 (7 bases). The CDR3 covers 16 residues. Trimming took off 5 bases at V and 3 bases at J, with 17 bases between the two ends. The CDR3 region is CASSTQGGGNYNEQFF. The sequenced part of the CDR3 DNA is TGTGCCAGCAGTACCCAGGGGGGCGGTAACTACAATGAG.

Details on this clone: The read falls 3 residues short of the CDR3 end, and the missing part is taken from the germline J gene. The J gene is TRBJ2-2, the V gene TRBV7-8, with D perhaps TRBD1 (5 bases). Trimming removed 0 bases at V and 6 bases at J, with 5 bases between. Germline CDR1 reads SGHVS; CDR2 reads FQNEAQ. This CDR3 has 13 residues. The sequenced CDR3 bases are TGTGCCAGCAGCTTAGCAGGGGCCGGGGAG. It specifies CASSLAGAGE. The CDR3 in full is CASSLAGAGELFF.

Remarks on this clone: The CDR3 end lies 3 residues beyond the end of the read and is filled in from the germline J gene. This rearrangement joins TRBV2 to TRBJ2-3; 7 nucleotides line up with TRBD2. V gave up 7 bases and J gave up 3 bases; unmatched junction bases: 4. The CDR3 is 13 residues long. Looked up from germline, CDR1 is SNHLY and CDR2 is FYNNEI. CDR3 sequence reads: CASTGLGTDTQYF. Incomplete CDR3 DNA: TGTGCCAGCACAGGACTAGGGACAGATACG.

In regard to this clone: With the read ending 3 residues before the CDR3 end, the germline J gene is used to fill in that end. The chain joins TRBV7-8 to TRBJ1-6; 9 nucleotides agree with TRBD1. With V trimmed by 1 base and J by 7 bases, 2 bases remained unmatched. The length of the CDR3 is 15 residues. Germline lookup yields CDR1 SGHVS and CDR2 FQNEAQ. CDR3 amino acids: CASSLGGQGNSPLHF. Partial CDR3 DNA: TGTGCCAGCAGCTTAGGAGGACAGGGGAATTCACCC.